The 20 T cell receptor beta chains given below trace back to one sample, sequenced in a study of T-cell reconstitution after alpha-beta-depleted transplantation in children. Unique molecular identifiers were incorporated during preparation of the TCRbeta library. TCRdb called the PCR reads again in MiXCR, with one record for every CDR3 protein. The sample includes about 120,000 distinct CDR3 sequences, approximately 22% of them seen just once. The input for sequencing was PBMCs, mostly from graft donor cells, taken 180 days after TCRalphabeta/CD19-depleted stem cell transplant. The origin of the receptors is a male patient under 10 years old who had a stem cell transplant for chronic granulomatous disease, so the T cells may come from the graft donor.

This clonotype has a handful of counts. The genes are TRBV5-1 and TRBJ2-7; 8 nucleotides match TRBD2. The CDR3 runs to 15 residues. V dropped 0 bases and J dropped 4; count of bases not matched to a gene: 6. CDR1 SGHRS and CDR2 YFSETQ come from the germline V gene. The CDR3 bases are TGCGCCAGCAGCTTGGGGAGCGGGGGACGTTACGAGCAGTACTTC. This encodes CASSLGSGGRYEQYF.

This clonotype was counted ten times or more. V usage is TRBV12-3 or TRBV12-4 and J usage is TRBJ2-5, with D tentatively TRBD1 (5 bases). The ends were cut back, 6 bases at V and 4 bases at J, with 15 bases in the middle. CDR3 size: 14 residues. CDR3 sequence (DNA): TGTGCCAGCAGCACAGATTTAAGGGGAGAGACCCAGTACTTC. This encodes CASSTDLRGETQYF.

The chain recombines TRBV12-3 or TRBV12-4 with TRBJ2-3, with D possibly being TRBD1 (6 bases). This CDR3 contains 13 residues. With 3 bases removed from V and 4 bases from J, the gap between germline ends came to 8 bases. The CDR3 region has the DNA TGTGCCAGCAGTTTGGACAGACCAGATACGCAGTATTTT. Translation gives CASSLDRPDTQYF.

At least ten counts were recorded for this clonotype. This rearrangement joins TRBV5-1 to TRBJ2-1; no clear D gene. The CDR3 spans 12 residues. Germline CDR1 reads SGHRS; CDR2 reads YFSETQ. V was clipped by 4 bases and J by 8 bases, with 10 bases between them. The CDR3 bases are TGCGCCAGCAGCCCCGGTGTAGATGAGCAGTTCTTC. Protein product: CASSPGVDEQFF.

There are many counts of this clonotype. The chain has TRBV12-3 or TRBV12-4 and TRBJ2-7; D uncertain. The CDR3 loop spans 13 amino acids. V was shortened by 2 bases and J by 5 bases, with 10 bases between the two germline ends. The CDR3: CASSLRLGNEQYF. The DNA for the CDR3 is TGTGCCAGCAGTTTACGGTTGGGGAACGAGCAGTACTTC.

This clonotype was seen a handful of times. This chain connects TRBV10-3 to TRBJ2-5; D not resolved. The V end was cut by 1 base, the J end by 7 bases, with 7 bases between. The CDR3 contains 12 residues. Germline assignment: CDR1 ENHRY and CDR2 SYGVKD. The CDR3 region has the DNA TGTGCCATCAGTGAGTTAGAGGCGACCCAGTACTTC. Its translation: CAISELEATQYF.

This clonotype was counted at least ten times. V and J are TRBV20-1 and TRBJ2-1, with a weak D call TRBD2 (6 bases). This CDR3 is 16 amino acids long. Between the trimmed V and J ends, which lost 3 bases and 0 bases, there was a span of 15 bases. Germline lookup yields CDR1 DFQATT and CDR2 SNEGSKA (reference sequence). Here the CDR3 DNA reads TGCAGTGCTAGCCCCGAGGGCGGGACCTCCTACAATGAGCAGTTCTTC. Its protein is CSASPEGGTSYNEQFF.

V and J are TRBV9 and TRBJ2-3, with 7 bases fitting TRBD2. CDR3 length equals 16 residues. The J segment lost 4 bases and the V segment lost 3 bases, leaving 11 bases of the junction unmatched. Germline V gene lookup returns CDR1 SGDLS and CDR2 YYNGEE. The CDR3 spells CASSGNWGGSSDTQYF. The DNA for the CDR3 is TGTGCCAGCAGCGGAAATTGGGGGGGTTCCTCAGATACGCAGTATTTT. Full variable domain (missing parts from reference TRBV9 and TRBJ2-3): DSGVTQTPKHLITATGQRVTLRCSPRSGDLSVYWYQQSLDQGLQFLIQYYNGEERAKGNILERFSAQQFPDLHSELNLSSLELGDSALYFCASSGNWGGSSDTQYFGPGTRLTVL.

This clonotype was counted a few times. This chain connects TRBV28 to TRBJ2-1, with 9 positions matching TRBD1. The ends lost 6 bases at V and 7 bases at J; junction bases unmatched: 10. From germline, CDR1 is MDHEN and CDR2 SYDVKM. The CDR3 is 15 residues long. In nucleotides, the CDR3 is TGTGCCAGCAGATTGACCGGGACAGGGTTAAATGAGCAGTTCTTC. As protein: CASRLTGTGLNEQFF.

This clonotype was observed many times. The chain couples TRBV12-3 or TRBV12-4 to TRBJ1-6; D might be TRBD1 (5 bases). Trimming pared 7 bases from V and 7 bases from J, leaving 17 bases between. This CDR3 is built from 15 residues. The CDR3 DNA sequence: TGTGCCAGCAATGAGGGACCCGGCATAAATTCACCCCTCCACTTT. Its protein product is CASNEGPGINSPLHF.

This clonotype was recorded a few times. The chain uses TRBV29-1 and TRBJ2-2; the D is unclear. Per the germline V gene, CDR1 is SQVTM and CDR2 is ANQGSEA. There are 13 residues in the CDR3. Trimming removed 4 bases from V and 3 bases from J, with 9 bases in between. CDR3 region: CSVAFLDTGELFF. Here the CDR3 DNA reads TGCAGCGTTGCCTTCTTGGACACCGGGGAGCTGTTTTTT.

The chain combines TRBV4-3 with TRBJ1-5, with D possibly matching TRBD1 (6 bases). The V and J ends lost 0 bases and 4 bases respectively, with 7 bases between them. Looked up from germline, CDR1 is LGHNA and CDR2 is YSLEER. The CDR3 spans 14 residues. The CDR3 DNA reads TGCGCCAGCAGCCAAGACAGGGGAAATCAGCCCCAGCATTTT. It encodes CASSQDRGNQPQHF.

Details on this clonotype: A read error is possible here, since a much larger clone lies one base away. The chain is built from TRBV20-1 and TRBJ2-5; D gene unclear. Trimming took 3 bases from V and 1 from J, leaving 6 bases between them. Germline CDR1 DFQATT, CDR2 SNEGSKA (reference sequence). This CDR3 spans 12 amino acids. CDR3 bases: TGCAGTGCTAGTCCGTCCCAAGAGACCCAGTACTTC. Amino acid sequence: CSASPSQETQYF.

This clonotype was counted many times. The chain couples TRBV11-2 to TRBJ2-6; TRBD1 matches 7 bases. Germline V gene data show CDR1 as SGHAT and CDR2 as FQNNGV. The CDR3 has 16 residues. The J segment lost 0 bases and the V segment lost 7 bases, leaving 6 bases of the junction unmatched. Written as DNA, the CDR3 is TGTGCCAGCAACACAGGGGCTAGCTCTGGGGCCAACGTCCTGACTTTC. Residues: CASNTGASSGANVLTF.

The genes are TRBV7-2 and TRBJ2-7; D might be TRBD1 or TRBD2, each matching 5 bases. Germline assignment: CDR1 SGHTA and CDR2 FQGNSA. Trimming removed 3 bases at V and 4 bases at J, with 13 bases between. CDR3 length: 14 amino acids. The CDR3 is CASSFGDGAYEQYF. In DNA form, the CDR3 reads TGTGCCAGCAGCTTCGGGGACGGGGCGTACGAGCAGTACTTC.

The chain carries TRBV7-3 and TRBJ2-3, with a weak D call TRBD2 (6 bases). Trimming took 4 bases from V and 0 from J, leaving 11 bases between them. The germline V gene encodes CDR1 SGHTA and CDR2 FQGTGA. The CDR3 has 15 residues. The CDR3 coding sequence is TGTGCCAGCAGCTATAGCGGCCGTAGCACAGATACGCAGTATTTT. Translated, it gives CASSYSGRSTDTQYF.

The V and J genes are TRBV20-1 and TRBJ2-1; the match to TRBD2 covers 10 bases. Trimming removed 2 bases from V and 7 bases from J; junction bases left unmatched: 14. This CDR3 has 17 amino acids. Germline V gives CDR1 DFQATT, CDR2 SNEGSKA (reference sequence). The CDR3 DNA reads TGCAGTGCTAGAAGGCTAGCGGGAGTGTCAGGGACAAATGAGCAGTTCTTC. As protein: CSARRLAGVSGTNEQFF.

The J gene is TRBJ2-7, the V gene TRBV25-1; D is possibly TRBD2 (6 bases). With 1 base removed from V and 7 bases from J, the gap between germline ends came to 11 bases. Germline assignment: CDR1 MGHDK and CDR2 SYGVNS. This CDR3 region has 13 residues. The chain's CDR3 is CASSELSGREQYF. CDR3 DNA: TGTGCCAGCAGTGAATTGAGTGGGAGGGAGCAGTACTTC.

This clonotype has ten or more counts. This chain joins TRBV11-3 and TRBJ2-2, with D uncertain. Germline V gene data show CDR1 as SGHNT and CDR2 as YENEEA. The length of the CDR3 is 12 residues. V gave up 5 bases and J gave up 5 bases, with 6 bases separating them. The CDR3 region is CASSGTTGELFF. CDR3 sequence (DNA): TGTGCCAGCAGCGGAACTACCGGGGAGCTGTTTTTT.

This clonotype was recorded many times. The chain employs TRBV20-1 and TRBJ1-5, with TRBD1 matching over 7 bases. This CDR3 is 13 amino acids long. V lost 6 bases to trimming and J lost 7 bases; unmatched junction nucleotides: 9. In germline, CDR1 is DFQATT, CDR2 SNEGSKA (reference sequence). The CDR3 spells CSASGQQGQPQHF. Here the CDR3 DNA reads TGCAGTGCGTCGGGACAGCAGGGGCAGCCCCAGCATTTT.